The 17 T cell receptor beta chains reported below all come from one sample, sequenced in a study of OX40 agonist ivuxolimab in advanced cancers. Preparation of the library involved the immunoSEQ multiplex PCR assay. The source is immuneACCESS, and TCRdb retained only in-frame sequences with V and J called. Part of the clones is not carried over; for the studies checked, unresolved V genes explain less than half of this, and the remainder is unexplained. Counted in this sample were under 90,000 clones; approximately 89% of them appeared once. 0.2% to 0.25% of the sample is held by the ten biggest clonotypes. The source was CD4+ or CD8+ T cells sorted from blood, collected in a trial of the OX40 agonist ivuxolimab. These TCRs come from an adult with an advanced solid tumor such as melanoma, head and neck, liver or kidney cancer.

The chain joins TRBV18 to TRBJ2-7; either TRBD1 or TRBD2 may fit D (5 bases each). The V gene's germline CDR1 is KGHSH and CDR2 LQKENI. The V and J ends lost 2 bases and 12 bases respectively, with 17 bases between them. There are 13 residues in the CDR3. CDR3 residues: CASSPSGTPITYV. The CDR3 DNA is TGTGCCAGCTCACCATCCGGGACGCCCATAACGTACGTC.

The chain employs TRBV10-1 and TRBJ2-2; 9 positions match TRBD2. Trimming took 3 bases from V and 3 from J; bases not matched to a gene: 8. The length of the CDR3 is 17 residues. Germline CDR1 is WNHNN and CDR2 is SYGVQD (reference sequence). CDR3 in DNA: TGCGCCAGCAGTGATGTCTGGCGGGGGGGTCACACCGGGGAGCTGTTTTTT. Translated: CASSDVWRGGHTGELFF.

The CDR3 sequence: CASSPYPASGLLTGELFF. The CDR3 DNA follows: TGTGCCAGCAGCCCTTACCCGGCTAGCGGCCTACTGACCGGGGAGCTGTTTTTT. The J gene is TRBJ2-2, the V gene TRBV5-4; 7 bases fit TRBD2. The CDR3 extends over 18 amino acids. The germline gives CDR1 SGHNT, CDR2 YYREEE (reference sequence). The junction had 17 bases not matched to a gene; V was cut back by 4 bases and J by 5 bases. Filled out from reference TRBV5-4 and TRBJ2-2, the complete variable domain reads ETGVTQSPTHLIKTRGQQVTLRCSSQSGHNTVSWYQQALGQGPQFIFQYYREEENGRGNFPPRFSGLQFPNYSSELNVNALELDDSALYLCASSPYPASGLLTGELFFGEGSRLTVL.

In DNA, the CDR3 is TGTGCCAGCAGTTTCGCGCAGGGGAGTCGCTACACCTTC. It codes for CASSFAQGSRYTF. The gene calls are TRBV27 and TRBJ1-2, with D maybe TRBD1 (6 bases). Per germline, CDR1 MNHEY and CDR2 SMNVEV (reference sequence). The CDR3 has 13 residues. V dropped 3 bases and J dropped 9 bases, with 14 bases sitting between them.

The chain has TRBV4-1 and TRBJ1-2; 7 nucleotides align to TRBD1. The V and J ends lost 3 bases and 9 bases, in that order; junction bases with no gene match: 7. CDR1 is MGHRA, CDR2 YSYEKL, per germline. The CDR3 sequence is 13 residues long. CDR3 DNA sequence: TGCGCCAGCAGCCAGGTTAGGGGGCCACGCTACACCTTC. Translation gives CASSQVRGPRYTF.

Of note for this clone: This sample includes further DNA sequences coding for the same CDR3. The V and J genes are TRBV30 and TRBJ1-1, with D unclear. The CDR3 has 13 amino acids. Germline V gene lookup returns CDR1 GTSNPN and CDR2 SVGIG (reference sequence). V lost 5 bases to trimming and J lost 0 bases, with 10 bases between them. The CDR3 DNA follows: TGTGCCTGGCAACGGGCTATGAACACTGAAGCTTTCTTT. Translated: CAWQRAMNTEAFF. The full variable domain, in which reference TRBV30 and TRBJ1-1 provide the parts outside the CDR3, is SQTIHQWPATLVQPVGSPLSLECTVEGTSNPNLYWYRQAAGRGLQLLFYSVGIGQISSEVPQNLSASRPQDRQFILSSKKLLLSDSGFYLCAWQRAMNTEAFFGQGTRLTVV.

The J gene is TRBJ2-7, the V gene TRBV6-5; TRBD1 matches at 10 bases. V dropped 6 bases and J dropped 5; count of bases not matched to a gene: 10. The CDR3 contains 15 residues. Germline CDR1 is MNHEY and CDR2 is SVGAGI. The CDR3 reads CASRSAGTGDNEQYV. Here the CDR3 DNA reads TGTGCCAGCAGAAGTGCCGGGACAGGGGACAACGAGCAGTACGTC.

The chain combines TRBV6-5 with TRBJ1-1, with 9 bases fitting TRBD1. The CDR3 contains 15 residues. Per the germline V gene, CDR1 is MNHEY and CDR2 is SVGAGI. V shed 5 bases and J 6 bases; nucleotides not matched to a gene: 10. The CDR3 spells CASSHPGQGRAEAFF. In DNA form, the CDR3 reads TGTGCCAGCAGTCACCCCGGACAGGGGAGGGCTGAAGCTTTCTTT.

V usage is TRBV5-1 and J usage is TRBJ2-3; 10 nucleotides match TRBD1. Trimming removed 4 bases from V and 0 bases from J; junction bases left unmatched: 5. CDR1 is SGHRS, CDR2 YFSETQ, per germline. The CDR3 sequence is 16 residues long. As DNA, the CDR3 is TGCGCCAGCAGCGCCGGGACAGGGGATAGCACAGATACGCAGTATTTT. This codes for CASSAGTGDSTDTQYF.

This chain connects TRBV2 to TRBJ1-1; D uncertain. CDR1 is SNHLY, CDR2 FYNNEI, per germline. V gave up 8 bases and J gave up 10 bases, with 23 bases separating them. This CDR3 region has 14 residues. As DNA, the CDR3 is TGTGCCAGCGGGCAGCCTCTTTCCCGGGTAAGAGCTTTCTTT. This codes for CASGQPLSRVRAFF.

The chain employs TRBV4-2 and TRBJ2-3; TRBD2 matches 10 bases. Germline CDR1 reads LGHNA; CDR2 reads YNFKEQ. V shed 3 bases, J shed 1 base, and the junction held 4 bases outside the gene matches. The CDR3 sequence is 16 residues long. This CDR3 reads CASSQLAGGGTDTQYF. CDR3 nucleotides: TGTGCCAGCAGCCAGTTAGCGGGGGGCGGCACAGATACGCAGTATTTT.

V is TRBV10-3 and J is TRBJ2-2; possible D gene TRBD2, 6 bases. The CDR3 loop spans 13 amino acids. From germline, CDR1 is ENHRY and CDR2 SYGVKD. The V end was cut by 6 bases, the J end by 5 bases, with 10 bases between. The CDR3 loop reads CAISGGGTGELFF. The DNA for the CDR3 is TGTGCCATCAGCGGTGGGGGGACCGGGGAGCTGTTTTTT.

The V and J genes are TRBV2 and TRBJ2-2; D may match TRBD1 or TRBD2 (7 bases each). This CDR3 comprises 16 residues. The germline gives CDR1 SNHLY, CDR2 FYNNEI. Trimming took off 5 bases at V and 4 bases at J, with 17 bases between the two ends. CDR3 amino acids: CASSPRQGGITGELFF. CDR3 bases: TGTGCCAGCAGTCCTCGACAGGGAGGGATCACCGGGGAGCTGTTTTTT.

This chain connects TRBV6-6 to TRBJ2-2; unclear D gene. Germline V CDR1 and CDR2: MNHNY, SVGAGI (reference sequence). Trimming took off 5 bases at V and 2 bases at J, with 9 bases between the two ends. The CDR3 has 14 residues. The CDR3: CASSGRVNTGELFF. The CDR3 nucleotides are TGTGCCAGCAGTGGAAGAGTTAACACCGGGGAGCTGTTTTTT.

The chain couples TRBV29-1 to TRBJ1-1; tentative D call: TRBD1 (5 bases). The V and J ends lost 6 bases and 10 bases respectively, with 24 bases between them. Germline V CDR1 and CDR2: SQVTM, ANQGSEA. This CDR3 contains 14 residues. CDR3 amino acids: CSVFPRARDLGAFF. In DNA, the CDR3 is TGCAGCGTATTCCCCCGTGCGAGGGACCTGGGAGCTTTCTTT.

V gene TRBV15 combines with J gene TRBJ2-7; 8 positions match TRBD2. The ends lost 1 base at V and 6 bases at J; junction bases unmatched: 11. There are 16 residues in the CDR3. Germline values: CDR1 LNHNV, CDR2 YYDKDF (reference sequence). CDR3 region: CATSRVRPSGLREQYF. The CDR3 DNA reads TGTGCCACCAGCAGAGTACGACCTAGCGGGCTCCGCGAGCAGTACTTC.

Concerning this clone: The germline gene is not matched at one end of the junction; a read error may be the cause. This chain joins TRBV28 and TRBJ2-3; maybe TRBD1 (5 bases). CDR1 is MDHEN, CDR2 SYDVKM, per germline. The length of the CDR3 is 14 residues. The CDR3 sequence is CASSFTFRTGTQYF. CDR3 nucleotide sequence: TGTGCCAGCAGTTTTACATTCCGCACAGGTACGCAGTATTTT.